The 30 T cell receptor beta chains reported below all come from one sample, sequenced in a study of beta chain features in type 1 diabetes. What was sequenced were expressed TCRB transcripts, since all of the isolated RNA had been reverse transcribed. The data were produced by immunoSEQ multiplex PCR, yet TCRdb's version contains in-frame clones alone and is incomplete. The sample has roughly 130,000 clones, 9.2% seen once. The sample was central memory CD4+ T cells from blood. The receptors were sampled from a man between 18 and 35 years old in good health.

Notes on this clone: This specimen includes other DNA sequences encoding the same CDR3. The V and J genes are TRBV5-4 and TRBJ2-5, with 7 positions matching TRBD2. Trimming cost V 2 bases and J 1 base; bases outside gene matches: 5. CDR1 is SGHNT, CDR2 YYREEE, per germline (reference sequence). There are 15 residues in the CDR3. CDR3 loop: CASSLAGRGQETQYF. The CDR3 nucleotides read TGTGCCAGCAGCTTAGCGGGAAGGGGCCAAGAGACCCAGTACTTC.

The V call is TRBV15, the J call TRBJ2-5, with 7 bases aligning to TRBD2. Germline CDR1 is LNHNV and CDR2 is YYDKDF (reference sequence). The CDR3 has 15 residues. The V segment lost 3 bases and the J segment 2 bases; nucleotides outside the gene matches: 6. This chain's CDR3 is CATSSRGGRQETQYF. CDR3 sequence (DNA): TGTGCCACCAGCAGCCGCGGGGGAAGGCAAGAGACCCAGTACTTC.

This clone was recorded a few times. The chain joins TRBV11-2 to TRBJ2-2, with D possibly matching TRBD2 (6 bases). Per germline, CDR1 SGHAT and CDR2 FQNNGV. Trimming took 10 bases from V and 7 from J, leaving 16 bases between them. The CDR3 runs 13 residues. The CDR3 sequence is CATRTSSFGELFF. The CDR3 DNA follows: TGTGCCACAAGAACTAGCTCATTCGGGGAGCTGTTTTTT.

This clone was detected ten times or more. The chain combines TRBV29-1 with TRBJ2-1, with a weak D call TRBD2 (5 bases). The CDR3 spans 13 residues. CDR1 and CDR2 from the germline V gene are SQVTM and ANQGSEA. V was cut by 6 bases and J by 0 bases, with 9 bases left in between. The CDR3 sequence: CSVAGRSYNEQFF. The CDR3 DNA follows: TGCAGCGTCGCGGGCCGCTCCTACAATGAGCAGTTCTTC.

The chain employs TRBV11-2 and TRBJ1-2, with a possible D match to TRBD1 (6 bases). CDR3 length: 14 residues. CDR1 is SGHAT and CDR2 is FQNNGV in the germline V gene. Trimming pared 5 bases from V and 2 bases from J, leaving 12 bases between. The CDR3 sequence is CASSADRINYGYTF. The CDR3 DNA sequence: TGTGCCAGCAGCGCAGACAGGATCAACTATGGCTACACCTTC.

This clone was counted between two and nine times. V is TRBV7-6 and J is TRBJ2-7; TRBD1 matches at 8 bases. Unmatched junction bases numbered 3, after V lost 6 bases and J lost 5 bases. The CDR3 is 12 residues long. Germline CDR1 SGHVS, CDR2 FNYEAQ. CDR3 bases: TGTGCCAGCAGTAGGACAGGGAACGAGCAGTACTTC. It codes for CASSRTGNEQYF.

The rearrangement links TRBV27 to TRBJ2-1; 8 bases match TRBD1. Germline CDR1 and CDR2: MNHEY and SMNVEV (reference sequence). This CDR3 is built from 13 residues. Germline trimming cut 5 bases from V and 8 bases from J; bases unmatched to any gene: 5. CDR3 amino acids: CASSPRDRHEQFF. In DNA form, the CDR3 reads TGTGCCAGCAGTCCGAGGGACAGGCATGAGCAGTTCTTC.

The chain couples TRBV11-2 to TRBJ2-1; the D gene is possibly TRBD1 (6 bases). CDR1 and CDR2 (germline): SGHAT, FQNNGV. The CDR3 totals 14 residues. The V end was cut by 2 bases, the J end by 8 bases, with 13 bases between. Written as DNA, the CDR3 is TGTGCCAGCAGCTTAAGATCAGCAGGGGATGAGCAGTTCTTC. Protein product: CASSLRSAGDEQFF. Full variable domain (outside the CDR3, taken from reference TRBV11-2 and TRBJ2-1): EAGVAQSPRYKIIEKRQSVAFWCNPISGHATLYWYQQILGQGPKLLIQFQNNGVVDDSQLPKDRFSAERLKGVDSTLKIQPAKLEDSAVYLCASSLRSAGDEQFFGPGTRLTVL.

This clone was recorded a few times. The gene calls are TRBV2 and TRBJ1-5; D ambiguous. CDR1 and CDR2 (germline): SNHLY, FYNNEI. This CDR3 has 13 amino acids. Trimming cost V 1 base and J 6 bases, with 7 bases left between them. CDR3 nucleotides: TGTGCCAGCAGTGAAGAATCGGGTCAGCCCCAGCATTTT. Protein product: CASSEESGQPQHF.

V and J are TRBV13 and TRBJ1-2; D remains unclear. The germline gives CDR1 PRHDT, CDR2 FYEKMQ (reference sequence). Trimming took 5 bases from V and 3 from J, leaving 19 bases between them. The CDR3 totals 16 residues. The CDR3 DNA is TGTGCCAGCAGCCGTAAATGGGTGGGAGGTGACTATGGCTACACCTTC. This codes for CASSRKWVGGDYGYTF.

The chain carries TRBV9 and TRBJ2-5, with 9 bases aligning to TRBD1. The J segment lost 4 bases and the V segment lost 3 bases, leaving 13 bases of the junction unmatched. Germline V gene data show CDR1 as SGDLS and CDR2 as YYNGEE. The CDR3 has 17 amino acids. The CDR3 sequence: CASSAHRGRGEGETQYF. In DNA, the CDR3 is TGTGCCAGCAGCGCTCACAGGGGGCGCGGGGAGGGAGAGACCCAGTACTTC.

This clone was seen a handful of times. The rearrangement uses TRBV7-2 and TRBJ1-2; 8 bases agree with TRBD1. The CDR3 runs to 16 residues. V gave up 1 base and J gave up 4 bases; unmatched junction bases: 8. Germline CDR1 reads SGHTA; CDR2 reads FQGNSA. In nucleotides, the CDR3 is TGTGCCAGCAGCTTAGGGATGGGACAGGAGAGCTATGGCTACACCTTC. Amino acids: CASSLGMGQESYGYTF.

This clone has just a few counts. CDR3 in amino acids: CASSFPRANTGELFF. DNA for the CDR3: TGTGCCAGCAGTTTCCCCAGGGCGAACACCGGGGAGCTGTTTTTT. The chain couples TRBV28 to TRBJ2-2; a weak D match, TRBD1 (5 bases). Germline V CDR1 and CDR2: MDHEN, SYDVKM. The CDR3 runs 15 residues. V was trimmed by 3 bases and J by 0 bases, leaving 8 bases between them.

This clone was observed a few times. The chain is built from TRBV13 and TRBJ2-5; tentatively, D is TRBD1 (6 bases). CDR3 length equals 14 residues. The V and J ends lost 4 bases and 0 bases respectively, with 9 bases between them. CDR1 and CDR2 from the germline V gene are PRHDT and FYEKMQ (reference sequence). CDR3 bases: TGTGCCAGCAGCTCCGACAGGTACCAAGAGACCCAGTACTTC. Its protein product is CASSSDRYQETQYF.

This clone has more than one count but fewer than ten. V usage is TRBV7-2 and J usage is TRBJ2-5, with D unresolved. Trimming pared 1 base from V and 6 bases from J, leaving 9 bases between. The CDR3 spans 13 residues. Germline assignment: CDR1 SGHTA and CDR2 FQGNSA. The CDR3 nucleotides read TGTGCCAGCAGCTTAGTGGCAGAACAGACCCAGTACTTC. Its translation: CASSLVAEQTQYF.

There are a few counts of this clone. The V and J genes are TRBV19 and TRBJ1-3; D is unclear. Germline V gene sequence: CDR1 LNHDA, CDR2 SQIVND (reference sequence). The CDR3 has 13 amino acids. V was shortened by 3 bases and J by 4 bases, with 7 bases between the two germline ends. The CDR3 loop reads CASSMAGGNTIYF. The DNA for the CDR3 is TGTGCCAGTAGTATGGCTGGCGGAAACACCATATATTTT.

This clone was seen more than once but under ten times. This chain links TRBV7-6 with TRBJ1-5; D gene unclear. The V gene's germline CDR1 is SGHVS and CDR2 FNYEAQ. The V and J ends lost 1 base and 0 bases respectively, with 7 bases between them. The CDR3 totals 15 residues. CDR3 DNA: TGTGCCAGCAGCTTAGGCAGTTATAGCAATCAGCCCCAGCATTTT. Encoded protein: CASSLGSYSNQPQHF.

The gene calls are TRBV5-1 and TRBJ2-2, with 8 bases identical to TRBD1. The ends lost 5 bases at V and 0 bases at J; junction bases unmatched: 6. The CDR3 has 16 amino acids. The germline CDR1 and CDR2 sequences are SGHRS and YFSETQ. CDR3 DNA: TGCGCCAGCAGTTACCAGGACAGGGCGAACACCGGGGAGCTGTTTTTT. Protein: CASSYQDRANTGELFF.

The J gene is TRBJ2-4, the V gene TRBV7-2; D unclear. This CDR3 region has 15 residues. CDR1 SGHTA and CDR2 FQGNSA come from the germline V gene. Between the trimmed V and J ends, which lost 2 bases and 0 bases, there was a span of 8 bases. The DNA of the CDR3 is TGTGCCAGCAGCTTACAGGAACTAGCCAAAAACATTCAGTACTTC. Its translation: CASSLQELAKNIQYF.

This CDR3 reads CASSELRDRVNEKLFF. CDR3 bases: TGCGCCAGCAGTGAGTTGAGGGACAGGGTAAATGAAAAACTGTTTTTT. V is TRBV10-2 and J is TRBJ1-4; 9 positions match TRBD1. This CDR3 has 16 residues. Germline V lookup: CDR1 WSHSY, CDR2 SAAADI. V was pared by 1 base and J by 5 bases, with 5 bases of the junction left unmatched.

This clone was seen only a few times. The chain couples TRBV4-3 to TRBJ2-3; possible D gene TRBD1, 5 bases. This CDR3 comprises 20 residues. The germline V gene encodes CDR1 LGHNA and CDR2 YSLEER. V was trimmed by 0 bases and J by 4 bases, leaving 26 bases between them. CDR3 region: CASSQEVRAQGRLSPDTQYF. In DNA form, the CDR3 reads TGCGCCAGCAGCCAAGAAGTAAGGGCCCAGGGCAGGTTAAGTCCAGATACGCAGTATTTT.

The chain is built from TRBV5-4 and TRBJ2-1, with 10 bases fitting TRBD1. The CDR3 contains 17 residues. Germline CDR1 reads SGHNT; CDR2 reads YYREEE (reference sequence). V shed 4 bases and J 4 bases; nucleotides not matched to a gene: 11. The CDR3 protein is CASSPAPGTGDYNEQFF. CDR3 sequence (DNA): TGTGCCAGCAGCCCCGCGCCCGGGACAGGGGATTACAATGAGCAGTTCTTC.

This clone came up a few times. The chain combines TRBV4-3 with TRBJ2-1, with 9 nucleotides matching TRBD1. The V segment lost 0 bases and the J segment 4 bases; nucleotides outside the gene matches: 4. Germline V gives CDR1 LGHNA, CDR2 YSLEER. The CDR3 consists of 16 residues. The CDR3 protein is CASSQEDRGIYNEQFF. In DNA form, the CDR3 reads TGCGCCAGCAGCCAAGAGGACAGGGGAATATACAATGAGCAGTTCTTC.

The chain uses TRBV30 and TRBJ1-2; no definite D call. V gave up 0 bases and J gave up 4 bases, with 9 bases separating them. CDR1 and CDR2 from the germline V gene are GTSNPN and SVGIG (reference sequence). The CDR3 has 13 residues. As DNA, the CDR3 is TGTGCCTGGAGTGTATCTGGAGGCTATGGCTACACCTTC. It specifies CAWSVSGGYGYTF.

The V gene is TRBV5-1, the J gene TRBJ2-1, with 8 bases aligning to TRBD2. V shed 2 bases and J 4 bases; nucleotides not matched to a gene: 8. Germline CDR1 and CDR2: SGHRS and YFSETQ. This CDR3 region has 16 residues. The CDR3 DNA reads TGCGCCAGCAGCTTAGTCGGCGGGGGGATTTACAATGAGCAGTTCTTC. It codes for CASSLVGGGIYNEQFF. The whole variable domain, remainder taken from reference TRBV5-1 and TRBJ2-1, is KAGVTQTPRYLIKTRGQQVTLSCSPISGHRSVSWYQQTPGQGLQFLFEYFSETQRNKGNFPGRFSGRQFSNSRSEMNVSTLELGDSALYLCASSLVGGGIYNEQFFGPGTRLTVL.

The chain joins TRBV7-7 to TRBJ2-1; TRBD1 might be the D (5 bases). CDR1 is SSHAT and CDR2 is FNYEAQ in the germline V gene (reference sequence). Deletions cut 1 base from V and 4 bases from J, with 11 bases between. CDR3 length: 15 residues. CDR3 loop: CASSLGQHLYNEQFF. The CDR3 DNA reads TGTGCCAGCAGCTTAGGACAGCACTTATACAATGAGCAGTTCTTC. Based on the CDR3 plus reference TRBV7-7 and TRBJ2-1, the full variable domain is GAGVSQSPRYKVTKRGQDVTLRCDPISSHATLYWYQQALGQGPEFLTYFNYEAQPDKSGLPSDRFSAERPEGSISTLTIQRTEQRDSAMYRCASSLGQHLYNEQFFGPGTRLTVL.

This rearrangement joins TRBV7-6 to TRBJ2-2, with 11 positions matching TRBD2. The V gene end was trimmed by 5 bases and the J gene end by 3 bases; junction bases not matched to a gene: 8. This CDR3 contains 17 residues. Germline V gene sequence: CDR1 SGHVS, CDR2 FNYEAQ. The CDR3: CASSLPSGGMDTGELFF. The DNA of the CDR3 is TGTGCCAGCAGCCTTCCTAGCGGGGGGATGGACACCGGGGAGCTGTTTTTT.

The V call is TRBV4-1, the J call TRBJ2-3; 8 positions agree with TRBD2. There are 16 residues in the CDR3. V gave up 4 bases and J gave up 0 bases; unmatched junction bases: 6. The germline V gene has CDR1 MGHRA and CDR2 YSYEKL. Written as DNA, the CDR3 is TGCGCCAGCAGCCGATCGATAGCGGGGAGCACAGATACGCAGTATTTT. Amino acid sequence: CASSRSIAGSTDTQYF.

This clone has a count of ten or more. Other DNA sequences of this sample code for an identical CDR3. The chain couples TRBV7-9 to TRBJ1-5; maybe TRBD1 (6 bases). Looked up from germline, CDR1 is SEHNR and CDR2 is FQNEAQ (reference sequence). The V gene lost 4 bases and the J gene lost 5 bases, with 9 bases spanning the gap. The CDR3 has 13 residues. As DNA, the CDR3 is TGTGCCAGCAGCTCACAGGGAGATCAGCCCCAGCATTTT. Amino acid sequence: CASSSQGDQPQHF.

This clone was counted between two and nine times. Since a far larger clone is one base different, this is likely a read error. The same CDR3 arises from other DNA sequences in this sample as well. In DNA form, the CDR3 reads TGTGCCAGCAGCCCATACAATGAGCAGTTCTTC. Translating gives CASSPYNEQFF. The rearrangement uses TRBV7-2 and TRBJ2-1; D gene unclear. In germline, CDR1 is SGHTA, CDR2 FQGNSA. This CDR3 spans 11 amino acids. V gave up 5 bases and J gave up 4 bases, with 3 bases separating them.